This entry lists 7 T cell receptor beta chains sequenced from one sample in a study of T cells expressing NK-cell markers. TCRdb re-called the 5' RACE reads; every CDR3 protein appears as one record, without DNA. The record lists some 460,000 distinct CDR3 sequences, of which the ten most abundant hold roughly 1.4%. Material for sequencing was blood T cells: a sorted CD56 or NKG2C T cell subset, CD4+ or CD8+ T cells, or bulk PBMC T cells (not recorded which). These receptor sequences come from a woman in her forties or fifties in good health.

The chain joins TRBV9 to TRBJ2-1; TCRdb lists TRBD1, though no DNA is available to test this call. There are 14 residues in the CDR3. Germline CDR1 is SGDLS and CDR2 is YYNGEE. CDR3 sequence: CASSVALSASGMFF.

The chain links TRBV6-2 or TRBV6-3 to TRBJ2-3. CDR3 length equals 11 residues. CDR1 and CDR2 from the germline V gene are MNHEY and SVGEGT. CDR3 protein: CASMVKDTQYF.

The genes are TRBV12-3 or TRBV12-4 and TRBJ1-1. The CDR3 has 16 amino acids. Here the CDR3 reads CASSLRRNLPNTEAFF.

The J gene is TRBJ2-1, the V gene TRBV24-1; lacking DNA, the TRBD1 call made by TCRdb goes unchecked. Germline loops: CDR1 KGHDR, CDR2 SFDVKD. The CDR3 is 14 amino acids. The CDR3 here is CATSGNREYNEQFF.

The chain recombines TRBV29-1 with TRBJ1-1; the D call from TCRdb, TRBD1, cannot be confirmed without DNA. The CDR3 spans 13 residues. Germline V gene lookup returns CDR1 SQVTM and CDR2 ANQGSEA. This CDR3 is CSARTGRNTEAFF.

V gene TRBV6-5 combines with J gene TRBJ2-5; TCRdb designates TRBD1, a call that cannot be tested without DNA. The CDR3 spans 11 residues. Germline CDR1 and CDR2: MNHEY and SVGAGI. CDR3 region: CATGRGETQYF.

This chain connects TRBV12-3 or TRBV12-4 to TRBJ2-7; TCRdb's D call of TRBD1 is untestable without DNA. The CDR3 length is 15 residues. The CDR3 spells CASTKETGPIYEQYF.